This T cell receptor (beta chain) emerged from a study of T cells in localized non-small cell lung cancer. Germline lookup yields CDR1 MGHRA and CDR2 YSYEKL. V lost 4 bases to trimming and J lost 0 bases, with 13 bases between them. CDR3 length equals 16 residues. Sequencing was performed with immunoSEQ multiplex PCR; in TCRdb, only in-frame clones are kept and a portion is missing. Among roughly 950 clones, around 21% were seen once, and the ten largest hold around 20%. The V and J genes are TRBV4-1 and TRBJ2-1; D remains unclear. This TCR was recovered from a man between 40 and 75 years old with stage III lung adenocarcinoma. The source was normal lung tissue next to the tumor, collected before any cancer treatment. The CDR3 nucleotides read TGCGCCAGCAGCCTTGAGGACGGCAGCTCCTACAATGAGCAGTTCTTC. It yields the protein CASSLEDGSSYNEQFF.